This TCR beta chain was profiled in a study of radiotherapy plus CTLA-4 blockade in lung cancer. Overall study: Patients showed objective responses in about 20% of cases, and disease control was achieved by 31%.

This CDR3 spans 16 amino acids. The V gene's germline CDR1 is SGHVS and CDR2 FNYEAQ. The junction had 6 bases not matched to a gene; V was cut back by 0 bases and J by 6 bases. Sequencing was performed with immunoSEQ multiplex PCR; in TCRdb, only in-frame clones are kept and a portion is missing. Found here are about 86,000 clones, roughly four fifths of them singletons; the top ten hold just over 0.8%. Focal radiation plus CTLA-4 blockade with ipilimumab was given to patients with chemo-refractory metastatic non-small-cell lung cancer. The study's findings and limits: Alongside interferon-beta, early blood T cell clone dynamics were reportedly the best predictor of response. The study found tumor-derived TCR clones expanded in blood after radiotherapy plus ipilimumab.

As regards this clone: Its target is unknown.

The sequenced sample was peripheral blood, obtained from a patient treated with radiotherapy plus ipilimumab. The source of this sequence is a human donor with non-small cell lung cancer who had stable disease on radiotherapy plus ipilimumab. V is TRBV7-6 and J is TRBJ1-5, with TRBD1 identical over 9 bases. This chain's CDR3 is CASSLAGGQGTQPQHF. The CDR3 nucleotides are TGTGCCAGCAGCTTAGCAGGGGGACAGGGTACTCAGCCCCAGCATTTT. Full variable domain (missing parts from reference TRBV7-6 and TRBJ1-5): GAGVSQSPRYKVTKRGQDVALRCDPISGHVSLYWYRQALGQGPEFLTYFNYEAQQDKSGLPNDRFSAERPEGSISTLTIQRTEQRDSAMYRCASSLAGGQGTQPQHFGDGTRLSIL.